This T cell receptor beta chain was documented in a study of T cell repertoires in cytomegalovirus infection. Study-level background: Through public TCR beta signatures, both CMV infection and matching HLA type were indicated.

One entry per CDR3 protein results from TCRdb running MiXCR on the reads. The repertoire holds just over 300,000 distinct CDR3 sequences, with 15% to 20% as singletons. As concerns this clonotype: Its specificity is not known.

Study-wide points: Individuals carrying CMV plus the relevant HLA were identified by cumulative frequency of public TCR beta families. Clonotype analysis showed dominance of the ex vivo response by HLA-C-restricted CMV-specific TCR beta clonotypes.

The CDR3 extends over 12 amino acids. V shed 4 bases and J shed 8 bases, with 8 bases lying between them. Germline lookup yields CDR1 SEHNR and CDR2 FQNEAQ (reference sequence). Sequenced input: PBMCs. This TCR derives from a human donor in good health (CMV status not recorded). Some clones in this sample may be carry-over from other donors' samples. V is TRBV7-9 and J is TRBJ1-4; D is undetermined. The CDR3 protein is CASSSRLEKLFF. CDR3 coding DNA: TGTGCCAGCAGCTCCCGTTTGGAAAAACTGTTTTTT. Supplemented by reference TRBV7-9 and TRBJ1-4, the full variable domain reads DTGVSQNPRHKITKRGQNVTFRCDPISEHNRLYWYRQTLGQGPEFLTYFQNEAQLEKSRLLSDRFSAERPKGSFSTLEIQRTEQGDSAMYLCASSSRLEKLFFGSGTQLSVL.